This T cell receptor beta chain was recorded in a study of identical twins. Findings and limits, study-wide: Potential partial confounding of zero-insertion analyses by invariant MAIT and iNKT cells was noted. Alpha sequences that were out-of-frame and twin-shared showed an excess of low generation probability. Findings came from cross-sectional statistics, without long-term follow-up of donors.

Regarding this clonotype: The target antigen is unknown.

Template switching added a universal primer site, and cDNA bore unique molecular identifiers. TCRdb re-derived calls from the 5' RACE reads in MiXCR, one entry per CDR3 protein. The sample has 350,000 to 450,000 distinct CDR3 sequences; approximately 17% are singletons. Sequenced sample: naive T cells sorted from blood. The TCR comes from a man aged 45 to 65 in good health.

CDR3 in DNA: TGTGCCAGCAGCTTAGATTTGGCCGCAGGGGGCGAAGCTTTCTTT. It specifies CASSLDLAAGGEAFF. This chain joins TRBV11-2 and TRBJ1-1, with 8 positions matching TRBD1. The CDR3 runs 15 residues. V was pared by 0 bases and J by 8 bases, with 8 bases of the junction left unmatched. Germline V gene lookup returns CDR1 SGHAT and CDR2 FQNNGV.